This TCR beta chain was identified in a study of shared clonotypes between healthy human individuals. Study-wide context: Per donor, CD8 memory used one plate, CD8 naive used two, CD4 memory used three and CD4 naive used three.

The CDR3 is 15 residues long. J lost 4 bases, V lost 2 bases, and 7 bases had no gene match. Germline CDR1 is MNHEY and CDR2 is SVGAGI. A word on this clone: Its antigen is undetermined.

The study, taken as a whole, reports: Generally, estimated richness proved larger in naive subsets than it did in memory subsets.

This table comes from immunoSEQ multiplex PCR, and its TCRdb copy is limited to in-frame clones, with some not included. The sample yields more than 2,000,000 clones, approximately 94% seen once. Donation came from healthy HIV-negative adults that had no recent acute infections or vaccinations. Naive CD4+ cells were CD45RA-selected; the remaining cells were memory. Material for sequencing was naive CD4+ T cells sorted from blood. Subset in this sample: CD45RA+ positively selected. This chain connects TRBV6-5 to TRBJ2-7, with TRBD2 matching 8 bases. This sequence originates from a man between 18 and 29 years old in good health. The CDR3 DNA reads as TGTGCCAGCAGTTACGGGGCTAGCGGGCGGTACGAGCAGTACTTC. Protein product: CASSYGASGRYEQYF.